This passage covers 5 T cell receptor beta chains from one sample sequenced in a study of regulatory T cells in long-lasting Graves disease. Documented time point: persistent/refractory GD, antithyroid drugs over 5 years with positive TRAb. Generation of the TCR library employed RNA extracted from PBMCs. TCR beta libraries were built with iRepertoire HTBI primers and Arm-PCR of CDR3 regions. TCRdb ran MiXCR on the multiplex PCR reads and lists one entry per CDR3 protein. The sample shows hundreds of thousands of distinct CDR3 sequences, more than 20% of them seen only once. The sample was peripheral blood mononuclear cells (PBMCs), taken when the disease was refractory, from a patient treated with antithyroid drugs. These receptors came from a female donor with Graves disease.

This chain connects TRBV19 to TRBJ1-5; possibly TRBD1 for D (6 bases). V shed 5 bases and J shed 4 bases, with 12 bases lying between them. Germline lookup yields CDR1 LNHDA and CDR2 SQIVND (reference sequence). The CDR3 covers 14 residues. In nucleotides, the CDR3 is TGTGCCAGTAGTCTCTCGACAGGTAATCAGCCCCAGCATTTT. Its protein is CASSLSTGNQPQHF.

This clonotype was observed at least ten times. V gene TRBV30 combines with J gene TRBJ1-1; weak D call: TRBD1 (5 bases). Germline lookup yields CDR1 GTSNPN and CDR2 SVGIG (reference sequence). CDR3 length: 12 amino acids. V lost 5 bases and J 1 base, leaving 8 bases between the germline ends. CDR3 loop: CAWGDRNTEAFF. In DNA form, the CDR3 reads TGTGCCTGGGGAGACAGGAACACTGAAGCTTTCTTT.

The rearrangement links TRBV7-9 to TRBJ2-2, with D hard to call. The CDR3 extends over 9 amino acids. Germline CDR1 reads SEHNR; CDR2 reads FQNEAQ (reference sequence). Trimming removed 11 bases at V and 8 bases at J, with 6 bases between. The CDR3 nucleotides read TGTGCCTGCTCGGGGGAGCTGTTTTTT. Translating it yields CACSGELFF.

This clonotype has just a few counts. CDR3: CSVVFTVGGGGQETQYF. The CDR3 coding sequence is TGCAGCGTTGTATTCACGGTCGGGGGAGGGGGTCAAGAGACCCAGTACTTC. The chain recombines TRBV29-1 with TRBJ2-5; possible D gene TRBD2, 7 bases. Germline-derived CDR1 and CDR2 are SQVTM and ANQGSEA. The CDR3 consists of 17 residues. Trimming pared 4 bases from V and 2 bases from J, leaving 23 bases between. Full variable domain (missing parts from reference TRBV29-1 and TRBJ2-5): SAVISQKPSRDICQRGTSLTIQCQVDSQVTMMFWYRQQPGQSLTLIATANQGSEATYESGFVIDKFPISRPNLTFSTLTVSNMSPEDSSIYLCSVVFTVGGGGQETQYFGPGTRLLVL.

In its sample, this clonotype was seen many times. This chain links TRBV2 with TRBJ2-7; 7 nucleotides line up with TRBD1. Germline V gene sequence: CDR1 SNHLY, CDR2 FYNNEI. The CDR3 has 14 amino acids. V gave up 8 bases and J gave up 0 bases; unmatched junction bases: 7. Here the CDR3 DNA reads TGTGCCAGCTATGGACAGGTCAACTCCTACGAGCAGTACTTC. Protein sequence: CASYGQVNSYEQYF.